The 18 T cell receptor beta chains below all came from one sample that was sequenced in a study of T cell changes during pregnancy in multiple sclerosis (dated by TCRdb to about 2019). To prepare the library, the immunoSEQ multiplex PCR assay was applied. TCRdb carries this immuneACCESS record with in-frame sequences only. Its versions omit some clonotypes, under half of them owing to an unresolved V gene in the studies checked, with the rest unexplained. The sample yields under 50,000 clones; about 90% were counted once. Around 0.7% of the sample goes to the ten largest clones. The sequenced sample was CD4+ T cells from peripheral blood mononuclear cells, obtained in the second trimester of pregnancy. These receptors came from a female donor in good health, enrolled as a control in a pregnancy study.

The genes are TRBV15 and TRBJ1-5; 7 nucleotides agree with TRBD1. V dropped 3 bases and J dropped 3; count of bases not matched to a gene: 8. Germline CDR1 is LNHNV and CDR2 is YYDKDF (reference sequence). This CDR3 has 16 amino acids. Here the CDR3 DNA reads TGTGCCACCAGCAGGGGAATGGACAGGAACAATCAGCCCCAGCATTTT. Translated, it gives CATSRGMDRNNQPQHF.

The chain employs TRBV7-2 and TRBJ2-7; 8 nucleotides match TRBD2. This CDR3 spans 14 amino acids. Germline CDR1 is SGHTA and CDR2 is FQGNSA. V trimming: 0 bases; J trimming: 6 bases; junction bases outside the gene matches: 4. CDR3 DNA sequence: TGTGCCAGCAGCTTAGCAGGACTAGCTAGCGAGCAGTACTTC. As protein: CASSLAGLASEQYF.

This clone was seen once. This chain uses TRBV2 with TRBJ1-1; D perhaps matches TRBD1 (6 bases). Trimming removed 3 bases at V and 5 bases at J, with 13 bases between. The CDR3 runs 14 residues. Germline CDR1 reads SNHLY; CDR2 reads FYNNEI. The chain's CDR3 is CASSERGAWTEAFF. CDR3 sequence (DNA): TGTGCCAGCAGTGAGCGGGGGGCGTGGACTGAAGCTTTCTTT.

This sequence joins TRBV5-1 and TRBJ2-7, with 10 bases fitting TRBD2. CDR3 size: 13 residues. Trimming cost V 6 bases and J 2 bases; bases outside gene matches: 2. Per germline, CDR1 SGHRS and CDR2 YFSETQ. Here the CDR3 reads CASTAGGPYEQYF. The CDR3 DNA sequence: TGCGCCAGCACAGCGGGGGGGCCCTACGAGCAGTACTTC. Combining the CDR3 with reference TRBV5-1 and TRBJ2-7 gives the whole variable domain KAGVTQTPRYLIKTRGQQVTLSCSPISGHRSVSWYQQTPGQGLQFLFEYFSETQRNKGNFPGRFSGRQFSNSRSEMNVSTLELGDSALYLCASTAGGPYEQYFGPGTRLTVT.

This chain joins TRBV10-3 and TRBJ2-3; D not resolved. The V gene lost 5 bases and the J gene lost 2 bases, with 11 bases spanning the gap. There are 14 residues in the CDR3. Germline V gene data show CDR1 as ENHRY and CDR2 as SYGVKD. In nucleotides, the CDR3 is TGTGCCATCAGTAAGAGCGAGACCACAGATACGCAGTATTTT. As protein: CAISKSETTDTQYF.

The rearrangement joins TRBV18 to TRBJ2-7, with D possibly TRBD2 on 5 matching bases. Trimming removed 3 bases at V and 0 bases at J, with 12 bases between. CDR1 is KGHSH and CDR2 is LQKENI in the germline V gene. CDR3 size: 15 residues. CDR3 sequence: CASSPVQAASYEQYF. As DNA, the CDR3 is TGTGCCAGCTCACCGGTTCAAGCGGCCTCCTACGAGCAGTACTTC.

Of note for this clone: Compared with germline, one end of the junction differs, possibly owing to a read error. The rearrangement uses TRBV7-7 and TRBJ2-1; TRBD1 might be the D (7 bases). The CDR3 has 13 residues. Looked up from germline, CDR1 is SSHAT and CDR2 is FNYEAQ (reference sequence). The CDR3 nucleotides read TGTGCTAGCAGCCAGGGGGGCGGGAATGAGCAGTTCTTC. Translation gives CASSQGGGNEQFF.

The chain uses TRBV30 and TRBJ2-3; the D gene is possibly TRBD1 (5 bases). CDR1 is GTSNPN and CDR2 is SVGIG in the germline V gene (reference sequence). The CDR3 is 12 amino acids. Deletions cut 0 bases from V and 4 bases from J, with 5 bases between. CDR3 nucleotide sequence: TGTGCCTGGAGTGTGGGGCCAGATACGCAGTATTTT. Translating gives CAWSVGPDTQYF.

CDR3 in amino acids: CASSIPTGPREKLFF. DNA for the CDR3: TGTGCCAGCAGTATCCCCACAGGGCCCCGTGAAAAACTGTTTTTT. The chain carries TRBV28 and TRBJ1-4, with D possibly being TRBD1 (6 bases). Trimming left V 5 bases short and J 7 bases short, with 17 bases between. Per the germline V gene, CDR1 is MDHEN and CDR2 is SYDVKM. CDR3 length: 15 residues.

This clone was seen just once. The rearrangement uses TRBV6-6 and TRBJ1-5; maybe TRBD1 (6 bases). Germline V lookup: CDR1 MNHNY, CDR2 SVGAGI (reference sequence). V was clipped by 0 bases and J by 6 bases, with 15 bases between them. CDR3 length: 16 residues. CDR3 nucleotides: TGTGCCAGCAGTTACTCCCCGGGGGGGGCGGTTCAGCCCCAGCATTTT. It codes for CASSYSPGGAVQPQHF.

V gene TRBV14 combines with J gene TRBJ1-1; D gene unclear. Germline CDR1 is SGHDN and CDR2 is FVKESK. There are 13 residues in the CDR3. The V and J ends lost 2 bases and 1 base respectively, with 5 bases between them. The CDR3 sequence: CASSQYRNTEAFF. The CDR3 DNA reads as TGTGCCAGCAGCCAATACAGGAACACTGAAGCTTTCTTT.

This CDR3 reads CASSRSNQPQHF. The CDR3 coding sequence is TGTGCCAGCAGTCGGAGCAATCAGCCCCAGCATTTT. This sequence joins TRBV2 and TRBJ1-5; D gene ambiguous. The CDR3 has 12 amino acids. The germline gives CDR1 SNHLY, CDR2 FYNNEI. V was cut by 5 bases and J by 1 base, with 3 bases left in between.

V and J are TRBV7-9 and TRBJ2-3; 7 bases line up with TRBD2. This CDR3 comprises 15 residues. The V and J ends lost 2 bases and 7 bases, in that order; junction bases with no gene match: 9. Looked up from germline, CDR1 is SEHNR and CDR2 is FQNEAQ (reference sequence). The CDR3: CASSLMGGRLNTQYF. CDR3 nucleotide sequence: TGTGCCAGCAGCTTAATGGGGGGGAGGTTGAATACGCAGTATTTT.

The chain has TRBV6-1 and TRBJ1-5, with unresolved D. The germline gives CDR1 MNHNS, CDR2 SASEGT. The CDR3 extends over 15 amino acids. V gave up 2 bases and J gave up 4 bases, with 12 bases separating them. DNA for the CDR3: TGTGCCAGCAGTGAACGCGGGCAGTGGAATCAGCCCCAGCATTTT. Protein product: CASSERGQWNQPQHF.

The J gene is TRBJ1-1, the V gene TRBV28; 7 bases match TRBD1. J gave up 6 bases and V 8 bases, and 9 bases lay outside the gene matches. This CDR3 is built from 13 residues. Germline lookup yields CDR1 MDHEN and CDR2 SYDVKM. CDR3 coding DNA: TGTGCCAGCCGTGGACAGGTGATTGCTGAAGCTTTCTTT. It specifies CASRGQVIAEAFF.

The V call is TRBV9, the J call TRBJ2-3, with 8 nucleotides matching TRBD2. The CDR3 is made up of 15 amino acids. In germline, CDR1 is SGDLS, CDR2 YYNGEE. J lost 5 bases, V lost 1 base, and 6 bases had no gene match. The CDR3 here is CASSVFPLAGDTQYF. In nucleotides, the CDR3 is TGTGCCAGCAGCGTATTTCCCCTAGCGGGAGATACGCAGTATTTT.

The chain has TRBV6-1 and TRBJ2-7; D perhaps matches TRBD2 (5 bases). V shed 6 bases and J shed 1 base, with 13 bases lying between them. CDR3 size: 14 residues. Germline lookup yields CDR1 MNHNS and CDR2 SASEGT. This chain's CDR3 is CASRLRDLSYEQYF. CDR3 sequence (DNA): TGTGCCAGCAGACTCCGGGATCTTTCCTACGAGCAGTACTTC.

This clone was observed a single time. J is TRBJ2-7 and V is TRBV7-9, with D possibly matching TRBD1 (5 bases). The CDR3 has 15 amino acids. The germline gives CDR1 SEHNR, CDR2 FQNEAQ (reference sequence). Between the trimmed V and J ends, which lost 5 bases and 3 bases, there was a span of 17 bases. The CDR3 DNA is TGTGCCAGCAGCCCAGGGTCCCCGGACATCTACGAGCAGTACTTC. Its protein product is CASSPGSPDIYEQYF.